This entry describes one T cell receptor beta chain. Its antigen is not known. The sample originates from a study of cytomegalovirus exposure and HLA in healthy donors. Overall study results and limits: Donors were assumed by presence/absence analyses to have roughly uniform sequencing depth. Reportedly, diagnosis of cytomegalovirus status by the classifier showed high specificity and sensitivity.

The CDR3 runs to 16 residues. The PCR employed 60 Vbeta primers together with 13 Jbeta primers. Here immunoSEQ multiplex PCR was the method, and the copy in TCRdb shows in-frame clones only, minus some. The data show 250,000 to 350,000 clones, with approximately 90% seen just once and around 3.7% held by the top ten. The sequence was collected from a man aged 40-55 years in good health and CMV-seropositive. The chain links TRBV21-1 to TRBJ2-7; the table names TRBD1, a call not compared with the DNA. TRBV21-1 is a known pseudogene. Sequenced material: PBMCs. The CDR3 protein is CASSKEDRGLTYEQYF. The CDR3 nucleotides read TGTGCCAGCAGCAAAGAAGACAGGGGCCTTACCTACGAGCAGTACTTC.